This T cell receptor (beta chain) was obtained from a study of metastatic and nonmetastatic thyroid tumors. Across the whole study: Across blood and tumor or nodule tissue, repertoires from malignant and benign thyroid patients were compared with one another. Study-wide results and caveats: TCR beta diversity was reportedly significantly higher in malignant thyroid tumors than benign nodules, in blood and tumor.

Notes on this clone: The antigen is unknown.

Not a single patient had been given any form of treatment at any point before undergoing thyroid surgery. V lost 5 bases, J lost 0 bases, and 1 base stayed unmatched. Germline V lookup: CDR1 SGHNT, CDR2 YENEEA. CDR3 length: 13 residues. The authors' processing: CDR3 differences across clinicopathological groups were used to build a distant-metastasis classifier for papillary thyroid cancer. Using MiXCR, TCRdb reanalyzed the PCR reads. These V and J calls rely on TCRdb rather than the paper's analysis. The sample carries tens of thousands of clones, roughly 33% recorded once. The TCR sequence derives from a female donor with papillary thyroid cancer or a benign thyroid nodule (not recorded which). Some clones in this sample may be carry-over from other donors' samples. The chain couples TRBV11-3 to TRBJ2-7; 7 nucleotides agree with TRBD1. The sample consisted of tumor tissue. In DNA form, the CDR3 reads TGTGCCAGCAGCCGACAGGGCTCCTACGAGCAGTACTTC. It yields the protein CASSRQGSYEQYF.